Presented here are 29 T cell receptor beta chains from one specimen sequenced in a study of read filtering for tumor transcriptome and immune sequencing. This library used around 400 ng RNA and molecular barcoded adaptors spanning alpha/delta and beta/gamma chains. TCRdb ran MiXCR on the reads and lists one entry per CDR3 protein. There are about 46,000 distinct CDR3 sequences in the sample; less than 15% occur only once, and more than 14% lies in the top ten. Input material: a population of CD138-negative cells sorted from bone marrow. The receptor source for this set is a donor at least 40 years old with multiple myeloma.

The rearrangement joins TRBV28 to TRBJ2-5; 9 bases match TRBD2. J gave up 2 bases and V 1 base, and 8 bases lay outside the gene matches. The V gene's germline CDR1 is MDHEN and CDR2 SYDVKM. This CDR3 is 17 amino acids long. The CDR3 bases are TGTGCCAGCAGTTTATACCTCCCGGCGGGAGGGCAAGAGACCCAGTACTTC. Translated: CASSLYLPAGGQETQYF.

The rearrangement links TRBV28 to TRBJ2-7; the D gene is possibly TRBD1 (5 bases). Germline CDR1 MDHEN, CDR2 SYDVKM. V lost 8 bases to trimming and J lost 2 bases, with 16 bases between them. The CDR3 is made up of 14 amino acids. For the CDR3, the DNA is TGTGCCAGCTTCTCCACAGGACCGACCTACGAGCAGTACTTC. Translation gives CASFSTGPTYEQYF.

In its sample, this clonotype was seen many times. The chain joins TRBV20-1 to TRBJ2-1; D remains unclear. This CDR3 is 13 amino acids long. CDR1 and CDR2 (germline): DFQATT, SNEGSKA (reference sequence). V was trimmed by 6 bases and J by 4 bases, leaving 13 bases between them. CDR3 amino acids: CSAHQPTYNEQFF. The CDR3 nucleotides are TGCAGTGCCCACCAACCGACATACAATGAGCAGTTCTTC.

This clonotype was observed at least ten times. The chain joins TRBV15 to TRBJ2-3, with TRBD1 matching over 10 bases. The CDR3 loop spans 14 amino acids. CDR1 and CDR2 (germline): LNHNV, YYDKDF (reference sequence). V gave up 5 bases and J gave up 3 bases; unmatched junction bases: 2. The CDR3, as DNA: TGTGCCACCAGCTTGGACAGGGGGACAGATACGCAGTATTTT. Translating gives CATSLDRGTDTQYF. The variable domain in full, with the rest retrieved from reference TRBV15 and TRBJ2-3, is DAMVIQNPRYQVTQFGKPVTLSCSQTLNHNVMYWYQQKSSQAPKLLFHYYDKDFNNEADTPDNFQSRRPNTSFCFLDIRSPGLGDTAMYLCATSLDRGTDTQYFGPGTRLTVL.

This clonotype has ten or more counts. V and J are TRBV6-1 and TRBJ2-2, with 8 nucleotides matching TRBD2. The CDR3 runs to 16 residues. V was pared by 5 bases and J by 8 bases, with 13 bases of the junction left unmatched. The germline V gene encodes CDR1 MNHNS and CDR2 SASEGT. The CDR3 DNA reads as TGTGCCAGCAGTAGTAAGCGGGGGAGAGAGGAGGGGGAGCTGTTTTTT. Amino acid sequence: CASSSKRGREEGELFF.

This clonotype was counted at least ten times. This chain connects TRBV6-5 to TRBJ1-2; D unclear. The CDR3 consists of 14 residues. Germline V gene data show CDR1 as MNHEY and CDR2 as SVGAGI. Trimming took off 8 bases at V and 1 base at J, with 14 bases between the two ends. The CDR3 reads CASREGRSNYGYTF. In DNA form, the CDR3 reads TGTGCCAGCCGGGAGGGTAGGAGTAACTATGGCTACACCTTC.

This clonotype was picked up many times. This chain links TRBV29-1 with TRBJ1-1; D might be TRBD1 (6 bases). The CDR3 sequence is 11 residues long. CDR1 SQVTM and CDR2 ANQGSEA come from the germline V gene. V dropped 4 bases and J dropped 6 bases, with 9 bases sitting between them. CDR3 coding DNA: TGCAGCGTTGTCCCAGGGGCTGAAGCTTTCTTT. Its protein product is CSVVPGAEAFF.

At least ten counts were recorded for this clonotype. V and J are TRBV6-1 and TRBJ2-5, with D possibly TRBD2 on 5 matching bases. This CDR3 is built from 15 residues. Trimming stripped 3 bases from V and 4 bases from J, with 15 bases between. From germline, CDR1 is MNHNS and CDR2 SASEGT. The CDR3 nucleotides are TGTGCCAGCAGTGAGTCGGCGTACGGAGGAGAGACCCAGTACTTC. Translating gives CASSESAYGGETQYF.

This clonotype appeared many times. This chain joins TRBV28 and TRBJ2-3, with D perhaps TRBD2 (5 bases). Germline V gene data show CDR1 as MDHEN and CDR2 as SYDVKM. The CDR3 runs to 12 residues. The V and J ends lost 3 bases and 6 bases respectively, with 7 bases between them. CDR3 DNA: TGTGCCAGCAGTTTGAGGGAGGATACGCAGTATTTT. It encodes CASSLREDTQYF.

This clonotype was observed at least ten times. The chain combines TRBV19 with TRBJ1-5; a weak D match, TRBD1 (5 bases). V was trimmed by 6 bases and J by 5 bases, leaving 14 bases between them. CDR1 is LNHDA, CDR2 SQIVND, per germline (reference sequence). The CDR3 is 14 residues long. This CDR3 reads CASRAHQGHQPQHF. The CDR3, as DNA: TGTGCCAGTAGGGCACATCAGGGACATCAGCCCCAGCATTTT.

The rearrangement uses TRBV19 and TRBJ1-5, with TRBD1 matching 8 bases. With V trimmed by 5 bases and J by 4 bases, 1 base remained unmatched. CDR3 length equals 13 residues. In germline, CDR1 is LNHDA, CDR2 SQIVND (reference sequence). The CDR3 region has the DNA TGTGCCAGTAGTCACAGGGGGAATCAGCCCCAGCATTTT. Protein sequence: CASSHRGNQPQHF.

This clonotype was detected many times. The CDR3 nucleotides read TGTGCCAGCAGCTCCCGGACTAGCGGACAGAGCTCCTACAATGAGCAGTTCTTC. This encodes CASSSRTSGQSSYNEQFF. V usage is TRBV7-6 and J usage is TRBJ2-1; 10 bases are a match to TRBD2. The junction had 9 bases not matched to a gene; V was cut back by 4 bases and J by 0 bases. Germline V gives CDR1 SGHVS, CDR2 FNYEAQ. The CDR3 has 18 residues. Full variable domain (missing parts from reference TRBV7-6 and TRBJ2-1): GAGVSQSPRYKVTKRGQDVALRCDPISGHVSLYWYRQALGQGPEFLTYFNYEAQQDKSGLPNDRFSAERPEGSISTLTIQRTEQRDSAMYRCASSSRTSGQSSYNEQFFGPGTRLTVL.

This clonotype occurred many times. This chain joins TRBV4-1 and TRBJ2-5; no firm D call. The CDR3 is 13 amino acids. Germline values: CDR1 MGHRA, CDR2 YSYEKL. V lost 1 base and J 5 bases, leaving 8 bases between the germline ends. DNA for the CDR3: TGCGCCAGCAGCCAAGCCCTGACGGAGACCCAGTACTTC. As protein: CASSQALTETQYF.

This clonotype was observed many times. The chain joins TRBV7-3 to TRBJ2-1; D tentatively fits TRBD1 or TRBD2 (5 bases each). The CDR3 totals 17 residues. Germline CDR1 reads SGHTA; CDR2 reads FQGTGA. With 1 base removed from V and 0 bases from J, the gap between germline ends came to 13 bases. CDR3 nucleotides: TGTGCCAGCAGCTTAAACCCGGTCGGGGCCTCCTACAATGAGCAGTTCTTC. Its protein is CASSLNPVGASYNEQFF.

In its sample, this clonotype was seen many times. The conserved phenylalanine or tryptophan is not found at the CDR3 terminus, so this likely reflects a read error. This chain links TRBV28 with TRBJ2-2; no clear D gene. The CDR3 is made up of 14 amino acids. The germline V gene has CDR1 MDHEN and CDR2 SYDVKM. Trimming stripped 8 bases from V and 0 bases from J, with 10 bases between. CDR3 amino acids: CASGQATNTGELFL. In nucleotides, the CDR3 is TGTGCCAGCGGGCAGGCCACGAACACCGGGGAGCTGTTTCTT.

About this clonotype itself: Given a far larger clone just one base away, this is likely a sequencing read error. The rearrangement links TRBV28 to TRBJ1-4; D uncertain. Germline assignment: CDR1 MDHEN and CDR2 SYDVKM. The CDR3 has 13 amino acids. The CDR3 protein is CASSLLNTDTQCF. Written as DNA, the CDR3 is TGTGCCAGCAGTCTCCTAAACACAGATACGCAGTGTTTT.

A word on this clonotype: This may come from a read error, since a much larger clone is one base off. V and J are TRBV30 and TRBJ2-1; 8 bases map to TRBD1. The length of the CDR3 is 14 residues. Germline values: CDR1 GTSNPN, CDR2 SVGIG (reference sequence). The CDR3 DNA is TGTGCCTGGAGTCCGGACAGGGAAGACAATGAGCAGATCTTC. Protein: CAWSPDREDNEQIF. The full variable domain, rest sourced from reference TRBV30 and TRBJ2-1, is SQTIHQWPATLVQPVGSPLSLECTVEGTSNPNLYWYRQAAGRGLQLLFYSVGIGQISSEVPQNLSASRPQDRQFILSSKKLLLSDSGFYLCAWSPDREDNEQIFGPGTRLTVL.

This clonotype has just a few counts. This may stem from a read error, because a much larger clone lies one nucleotide away. This sequence joins TRBV12-3 or TRBV12-4 and TRBJ2-1; 12 bases align to TRBD2. The CDR3 length is 16 residues. The CDR3 nucleotides are TGTGTCAGCAGTCCCTCTAGCGGGAGGGCCGTTAATGAGCAGTTCTTC. It specifies CVSSPSSGRAVNEQFF.

Ten or more counts support this clonotype. The chain recombines TRBV5-4 with TRBJ1-2; tentatively, D is TRBD1 (6 bases). This CDR3 contains 13 residues. Trimming removed 1 base at V and 6 bases at J, with 10 bases between. Germline V lookup: CDR1 SGHNT, CDR2 YYREEE (reference sequence). The CDR3 nucleotides read TGTGCCAGCAGCTTGTCCGGGGGCAATGGCTACACCTTC. Translation gives CASSLSGGNGYTF.

Ten or more counts support this clonotype. This rearrangement joins TRBV3-1 to TRBJ2-2; no clear D gene. Germline V gene lookup returns CDR1 LGHDT and CDR2 YNNKEL (reference sequence). This CDR3 contains 11 residues. Trimming cost V 6 bases and J 3 bases, with 2 bases left between them. The CDR3 DNA sequence: TGTGCCAGCAGAGACACCGGGGAGCTGTTTTTT. This codes for CASRDTGELFF.

This clonotype appeared many times. The chain is built from TRBV19 and TRBJ1-6; 7 bases map to TRBD1. Germline-derived CDR1 and CDR2 are LNHDA and SQIVND (reference sequence). The CDR3 sequence is 16 residues long. Losses at the gene ends were 5 bases for V and 4 bases for J; bases not matched to a gene: 8. CDR3 bases: TGTGCCAGTAGTCCGGCATCGGGACAGTATAATTCACCCCTCCACTTT. Translating gives CASSPASGQYNSPLHF. The full variable domain, with the rest looked up from reference TRBV19 and TRBJ1-6, is DGGITQSPKYLFRKEGQNVTLSCEQNLNHDAMYWYRQDPGQGLRLIYYSQIVNDFQKGDIAEGYSVSREKKESFPLTVTSAQKNPTAFYLCASSPASGQYNSPLHFGNGTRLTVT.

This clonotype came up many times. The V call is TRBV24-1, the J call TRBJ2-1, with 7 bases that match TRBD1. The CDR3 extends over 17 amino acids. Germline V gene lookup returns CDR1 KGHDR and CDR2 SFDVKD. V lost 3 bases and J lost 4; bases outside the gene matches: 11. In nucleotides, the CDR3 is TGTGCCACCAGTGATACCGGGGCAGGGGGAATATACAATGAGCAGTTCTTC. Protein product: CATSDTGAGGIYNEQFF.

This clonotype occurred many times. The chain has TRBV28 and TRBJ2-7, with a possible D match to TRBD2 (5 bases). The V gene lost 4 bases and the J gene lost 3 bases, with 13 bases spanning the gap. Germline lookup yields CDR1 MDHEN and CDR2 SYDVKM. This CDR3 spans 14 amino acids. CDR3 nucleotide sequence: TGTGCCAGCAGTTCCACTAGACCGTTCTACGAGCAGTACTTC. This sequence encodes CASSSTRPFYEQYF.

This clonotype was detected many times. The rearrangement uses TRBV11-2 and TRBJ2-1; D might be TRBD1 (6 bases). Trimming cost V 4 bases and J 7 bases, with 20 bases left between them. This CDR3 spans 16 amino acids. Germline lookup yields CDR1 SGHAT and CDR2 FQNNGV. The CDR3: CASSSIQDRLGNEQFF. The CDR3, as DNA: TGTGCCAGCAGCTCGATCCAGGACAGACTGGGGAATGAGCAGTTCTTC.

This clonotype came up many times. This sequence joins TRBV27 and TRBJ2-1; 14 nucleotides match TRBD2. V was pared by 2 bases and J by 8 bases, with 5 bases of the junction left unmatched. This CDR3 spans 16 amino acids. The V gene's germline CDR1 is MNHEY and CDR2 SMNVEV (reference sequence). The CDR3: CASSLRTSGRSDEQFF. The CDR3 nucleotides are TGTGCCAGCAGTTTACGGACTAGCGGGAGGAGCGATGAGCAGTTCTTC.

This clonotype was counted at least ten times. The genes are TRBV6-1 and TRBJ2-3; 7 bases match TRBD1. V trimming: 6 bases; J trimming: 2 bases; junction bases outside the gene matches: 5. This CDR3 spans 14 amino acids. The germline V gene has CDR1 MNHNS and CDR2 SASEGT. The CDR3 DNA is TGTGCCAGCAGCCGGGACAGCTCCACAGATACGCAGTATTTT. Translation gives CASSRDSSTDTQYF.

This clonotype was counted many times. The rearrangement links TRBV7-8 to TRBJ2-1, with D possibly being TRBD2 (6 bases). The CDR3 consists of 14 residues. The V gene lost 1 base and the J gene lost 10 bases, with 14 bases spanning the gap. CDR1 SGHVS and CDR2 FQNEAQ come from the germline V gene. The CDR3 DNA sequence: TGTGCCAGCAGCTTAGTAGCGGATACAATGGAGCAGTTCTTC. Its protein product is CASSLVADTMEQFF. The whole variable domain, filled in from reference TRBV7-8 and TRBJ2-1, reads GAGVSQSPRYKVAKRGQDVALRCDPISGHVSLFWYQQALGQGPEFLTYFQNEAQLDKSGLPSDRFFAERPEGSVSTLKIQRTQQEDSAVYLCASSLVADTMEQFFGPGTRLTVL.

At least ten counts were recorded for this clonotype. The V gene is TRBV28, the J gene TRBJ2-7; 8 nucleotides align to TRBD1. This CDR3 contains 19 residues. Per germline, CDR1 MDHEN and CDR2 SYDVKM. The trim removed 5 bases at V and 4 bases at J, leaving 22 bases unmatched. CDR3 residues: CASSPPGTGWSLLNYEQYF. Written as DNA, the CDR3 is TGTGCCAGCAGTCCACCCGGGACAGGTTGGTCCCTTCTAAATTACGAGCAGTACTTC.

This chain connects TRBV27 to TRBJ2-7; TRBD2 matches at 7 bases. The CDR3 spans 16 residues. The V gene end was trimmed by 2 bases and the J gene end by 2 bases; junction bases not matched to a gene: 9. Looked up from germline, CDR1 is MNHEY and CDR2 is SMNVEV (reference sequence). The CDR3 DNA reads TGTGCCAGCAGTTTACGTGCTAGCGGAAGCCCCTACGAGCAGTACTTC. The encoded protein is CASSLRASGSPYEQYF.